This section outlines one T cell receptor (beta chain) sequence together with its context. What it binds is not known. These data belong to a study of response to subunit inactivated influenza vaccine. Study-level results: A suggestion made by the authors is that each seasonal influenza vaccination recruits few new T cells.

In TCRdb, the RT-PCR reads were re-called with MiXCR into one record per CDR3 protein. The sample lists over 800,000 distinct CDR3 sequences, 21% occurring once. With 2 bases removed from V and 2 bases from J, the gap between germline ends came to 16 bases. Germline V gene lookup returns CDR1 DFQATT and CDR2 SNEGSKA (reference sequence). This CDR3 spans 15 amino acids. The gene calls are TRBV20-1 and TRBJ2-7; D may correspond to TRBD1 or TRBD2 (5 bases each). This material consisted of PBMCs from blood, taken around 5 days after vaccination. The source is a man in his fifties who received an inactivated influenza vaccine. The CDR3 nucleotides read TGCAGTGCTAGAAGCTTTCGGACGGGACCCTACGAGCAGTACTTC. This sequence encodes CSARSFRTGPYEQYF.